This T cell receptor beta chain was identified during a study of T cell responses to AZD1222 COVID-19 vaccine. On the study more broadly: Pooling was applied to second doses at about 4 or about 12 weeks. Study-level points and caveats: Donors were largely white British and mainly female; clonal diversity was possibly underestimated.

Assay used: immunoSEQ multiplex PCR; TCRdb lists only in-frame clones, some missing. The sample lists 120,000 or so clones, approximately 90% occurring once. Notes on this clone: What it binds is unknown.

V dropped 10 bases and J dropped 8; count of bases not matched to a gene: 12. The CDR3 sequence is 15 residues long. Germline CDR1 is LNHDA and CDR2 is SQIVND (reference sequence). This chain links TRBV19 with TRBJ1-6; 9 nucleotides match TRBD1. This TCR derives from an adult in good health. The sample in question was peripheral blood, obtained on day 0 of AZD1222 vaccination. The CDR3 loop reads CATKRWTGADSPLHF. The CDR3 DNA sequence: TGTGCCACTAAGAGGTGGACAGGGGCCGATTCACCCCTCCACTTT.